The clone carrying this T cell receptor beta chain was picked up a small number of times. This record comes from a study of prognosis after radiotherapy for stage I lung cancer. The overall study: With some 13 men and over five women, the cohort's median age was roughly 74 years, range about 50–85. Stereotactic body radiotherapy was given without concurrent therapy, and no patient received both at once. Tumors were squamous cell carcinoma in about 7 patients and adenocarcinoma in around 13.

At both of two time points, roughly 6.4 milliliters of peripheral blood were drawn. Germline V gene sequence: CDR1 PRHDT, CDR2 FYEKMQ (reference sequence). The CDR3 totals 14 residues. Between the trimmed V and J ends, which lost 7 bases and 7 bases, there was a span of 17 bases. Amplicons of TCR beta CDR3 were generated from genomic DNA by two-round multiplex PCR. Amplification during the initial PCR round employed primers specific to each TRBV and TRBJ gene. TCRdb ran MiXCR on the multiplex PCR reads and lists one entry per CDR3 protein. There are fewer than 15,000 distinct CDR3 sequences in the sample; around 45% occur only once, and around a quarter lies in the top ten.

J is TRBJ2-1 and V is TRBV13; a possible D gene is TRBD2 (6 bases). The sequencing used PBMCs, collected before or after stereotactic body radiation therapy (not recorded which). The clonotype comes from a donor at least 50 years old with non-small cell lung cancer. The CDR3 is CASTWLASLNEQFF. The CDR3 bases are TGTGCCAGCACATGGCTAGCGTCTTTGAATGAGCAGTTCTTC.